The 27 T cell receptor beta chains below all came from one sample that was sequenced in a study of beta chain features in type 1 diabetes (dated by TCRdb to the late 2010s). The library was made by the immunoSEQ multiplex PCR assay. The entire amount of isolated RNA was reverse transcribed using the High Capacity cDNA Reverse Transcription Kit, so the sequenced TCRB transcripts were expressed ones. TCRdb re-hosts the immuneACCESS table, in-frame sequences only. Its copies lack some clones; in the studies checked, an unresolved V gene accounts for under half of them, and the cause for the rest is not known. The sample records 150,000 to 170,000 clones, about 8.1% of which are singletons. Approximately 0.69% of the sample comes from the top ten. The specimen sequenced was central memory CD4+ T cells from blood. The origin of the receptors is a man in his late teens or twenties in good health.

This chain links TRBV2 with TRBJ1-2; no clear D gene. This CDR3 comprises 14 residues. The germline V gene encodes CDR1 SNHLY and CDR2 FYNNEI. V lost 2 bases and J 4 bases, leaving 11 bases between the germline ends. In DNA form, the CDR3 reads TGTGCCAGCAGTGAATCGGCAGGCCCCTATGGCTACACCTTC. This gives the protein CASSESAGPYGYTF.

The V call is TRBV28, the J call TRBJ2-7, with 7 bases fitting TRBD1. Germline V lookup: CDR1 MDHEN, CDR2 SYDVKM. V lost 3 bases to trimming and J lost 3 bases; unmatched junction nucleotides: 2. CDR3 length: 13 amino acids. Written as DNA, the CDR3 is TGTGCCAGCAGTTTGACAGGGATCTACGAGCAGTACTTC. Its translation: CASSLTGIYEQYF.

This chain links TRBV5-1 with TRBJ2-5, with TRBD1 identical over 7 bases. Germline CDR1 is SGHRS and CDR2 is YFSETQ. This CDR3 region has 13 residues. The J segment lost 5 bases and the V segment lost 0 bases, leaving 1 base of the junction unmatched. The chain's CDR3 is CASSLEGAETQYF. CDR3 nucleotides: TGCGCCAGCAGCTTGGAGGGGGCGGAGACCCAGTACTTC.

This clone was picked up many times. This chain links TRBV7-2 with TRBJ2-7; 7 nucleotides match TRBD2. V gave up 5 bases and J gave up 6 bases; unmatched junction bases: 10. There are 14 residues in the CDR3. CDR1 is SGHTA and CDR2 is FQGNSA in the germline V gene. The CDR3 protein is CASSPPGLPREQYF. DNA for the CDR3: TGTGCCAGCAGCCCCCCGGGACTACCTCGCGAGCAGTACTTC.

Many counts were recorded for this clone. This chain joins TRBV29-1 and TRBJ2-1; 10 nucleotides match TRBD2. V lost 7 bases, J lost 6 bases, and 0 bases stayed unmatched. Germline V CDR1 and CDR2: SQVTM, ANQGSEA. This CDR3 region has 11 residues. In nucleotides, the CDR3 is TGCAGCGGGACTAGCGGCAATGAGCAGTTCTTC. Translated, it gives CSGTSGNEQFF.

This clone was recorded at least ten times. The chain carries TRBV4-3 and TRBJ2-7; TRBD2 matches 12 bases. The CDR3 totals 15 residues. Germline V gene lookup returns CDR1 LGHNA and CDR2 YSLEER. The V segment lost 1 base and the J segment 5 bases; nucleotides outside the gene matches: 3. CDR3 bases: TGCGCCAGCAGCCAAGGGACTAGCGGGACCAACGAGCAGTACTTC. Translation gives CASSQGTSGTNEQYF.

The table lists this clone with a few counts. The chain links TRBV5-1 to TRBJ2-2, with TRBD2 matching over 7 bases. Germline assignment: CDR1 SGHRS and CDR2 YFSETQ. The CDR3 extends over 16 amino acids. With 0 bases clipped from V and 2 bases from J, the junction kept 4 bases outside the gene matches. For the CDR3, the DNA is TGCGCCAGCAGCTTGGCCGCTAGCGGCAACACCGGGGAGCTGTTTTTT. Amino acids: CASSLAASGNTGELFF.

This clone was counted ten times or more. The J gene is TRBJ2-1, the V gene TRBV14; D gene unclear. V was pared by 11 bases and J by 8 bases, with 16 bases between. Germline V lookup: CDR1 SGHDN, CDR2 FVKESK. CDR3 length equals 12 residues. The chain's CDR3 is CAESFPRDEQFF. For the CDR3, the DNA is TGTGCCGAAAGCTTTCCTCGGGATGAGCAGTTCTTC.

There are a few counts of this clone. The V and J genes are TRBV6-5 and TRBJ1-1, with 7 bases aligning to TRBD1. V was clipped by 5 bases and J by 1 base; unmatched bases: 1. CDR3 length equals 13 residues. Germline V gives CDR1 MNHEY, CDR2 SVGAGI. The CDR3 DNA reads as TGTGCCAGCAGTAGGGACAGGAACACTGAAGCTTTCTTT. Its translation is CASSRDRNTEAFF.

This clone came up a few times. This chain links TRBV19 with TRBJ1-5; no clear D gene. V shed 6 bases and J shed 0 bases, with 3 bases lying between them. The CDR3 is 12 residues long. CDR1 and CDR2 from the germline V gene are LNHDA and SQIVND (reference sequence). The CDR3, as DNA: TGTGCCAGTAGGTATAGCAATCAGCCCCAGCATTTT. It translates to CASRYSNQPQHF.

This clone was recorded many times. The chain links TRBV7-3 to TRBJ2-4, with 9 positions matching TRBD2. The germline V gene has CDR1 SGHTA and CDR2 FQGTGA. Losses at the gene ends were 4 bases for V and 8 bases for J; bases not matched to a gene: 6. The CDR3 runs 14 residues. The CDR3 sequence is CASSSGLASDIQYF. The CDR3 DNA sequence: TGTGCCAGCAGCTCGGGACTAGCTTCAGACATTCAGTACTTC.

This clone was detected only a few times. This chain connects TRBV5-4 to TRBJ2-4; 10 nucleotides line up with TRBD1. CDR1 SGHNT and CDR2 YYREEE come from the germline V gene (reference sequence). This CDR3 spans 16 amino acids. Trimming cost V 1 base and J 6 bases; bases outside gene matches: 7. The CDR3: CASSLYSRDRGNIQYF. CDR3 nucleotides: TGTGCCAGCAGCTTGTATTCCCGGGACAGGGGAAACATTCAGTACTTC.

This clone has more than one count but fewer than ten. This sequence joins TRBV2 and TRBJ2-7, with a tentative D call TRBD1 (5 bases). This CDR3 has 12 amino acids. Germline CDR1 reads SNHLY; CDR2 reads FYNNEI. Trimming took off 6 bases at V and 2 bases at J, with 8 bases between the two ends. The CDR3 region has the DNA TGTGCCAGCAGCAGGGTAGCCTACGAGCAGTACTTC. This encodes CASSRVAYEQYF.

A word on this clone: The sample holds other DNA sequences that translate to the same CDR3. CDR3 residues: CASSLGANYGYTF. The CDR3 DNA follows: TGTGCCAGCAGCTTAGGAGCTAACTATGGCTACACCTTC. The chain carries TRBV7-2 and TRBJ1-2; no clear D. Trimming took 1 base from V and 0 from J, leaving 3 bases between them. CDR3 size: 13 residues. Germline loops: CDR1 SGHTA, CDR2 FQGNSA.

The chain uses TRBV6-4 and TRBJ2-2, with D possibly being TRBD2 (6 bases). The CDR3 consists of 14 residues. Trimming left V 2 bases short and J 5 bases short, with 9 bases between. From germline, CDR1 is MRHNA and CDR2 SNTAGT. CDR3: CASSDRAGTGELFF. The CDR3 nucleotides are TGTGCCAGCAGTGACAGGGCGGGGACCGGGGAGCTGTTTTTT.

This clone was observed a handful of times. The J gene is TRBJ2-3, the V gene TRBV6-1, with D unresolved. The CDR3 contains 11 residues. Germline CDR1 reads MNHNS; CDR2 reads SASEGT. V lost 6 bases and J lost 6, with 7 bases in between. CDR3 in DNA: TGTGCCAGCAGCCCTCAGGATACGCAGTATTTT. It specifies CASSPQDTQYF.

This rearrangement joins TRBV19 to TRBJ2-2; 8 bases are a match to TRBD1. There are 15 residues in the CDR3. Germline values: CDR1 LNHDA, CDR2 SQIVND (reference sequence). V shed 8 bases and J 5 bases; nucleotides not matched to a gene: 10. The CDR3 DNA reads TGTGCCAGTTCAACAGGGGGAGAAGGGACCGGGGAGCTGTTTTTT. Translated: CASSTGGEGTGELFF.

The CDR3 protein is CASSLQRQGIYGYTF. As DNA, the CDR3 is TGTGCCAGCAGCTTACAAAGACAGGGCATCTATGGCTACACCTTC. V usage is TRBV7-9 and J usage is TRBJ1-2; 7 bases agree with TRBD1. Germline CDR1 is SEHNR and CDR2 is FQNEAQ (reference sequence). The CDR3 has 15 residues. With 2 bases clipped from V and 4 bases from J, the junction kept 7 bases outside the gene matches.

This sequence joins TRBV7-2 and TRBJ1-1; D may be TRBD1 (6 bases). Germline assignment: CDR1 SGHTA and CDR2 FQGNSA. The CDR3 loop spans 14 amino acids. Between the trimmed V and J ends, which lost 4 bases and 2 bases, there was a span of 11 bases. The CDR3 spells CASSSGHTNTEAFF. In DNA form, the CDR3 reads TGTGCCAGCAGCTCGGGACACACCAACACTGAAGCTTTCTTT.

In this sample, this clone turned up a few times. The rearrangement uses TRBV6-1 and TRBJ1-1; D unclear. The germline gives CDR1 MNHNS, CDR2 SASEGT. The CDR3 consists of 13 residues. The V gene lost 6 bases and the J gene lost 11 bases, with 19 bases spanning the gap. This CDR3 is CASSELGGRVAFF. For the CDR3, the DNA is TGTGCCAGCAGCGAATTAGGAGGAAGGGTTGCTTTCTTT.

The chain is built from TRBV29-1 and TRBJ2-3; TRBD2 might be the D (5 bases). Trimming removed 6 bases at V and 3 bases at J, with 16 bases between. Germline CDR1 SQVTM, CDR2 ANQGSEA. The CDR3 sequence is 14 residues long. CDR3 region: CSVGLPGVTDTQYF. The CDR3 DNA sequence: TGCAGCGTCGGTTTGCCCGGGGTTACAGATACGCAGTATTTT.

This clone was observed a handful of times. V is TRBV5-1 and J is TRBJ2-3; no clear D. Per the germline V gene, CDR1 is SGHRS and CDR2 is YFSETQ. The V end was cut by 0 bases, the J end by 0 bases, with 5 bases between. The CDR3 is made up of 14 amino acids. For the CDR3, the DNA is TGCGCCAGCAGCTTGGCGGAGAGCACAGATACGCAGTATTTT. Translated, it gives CASSLAESTDTQYF.

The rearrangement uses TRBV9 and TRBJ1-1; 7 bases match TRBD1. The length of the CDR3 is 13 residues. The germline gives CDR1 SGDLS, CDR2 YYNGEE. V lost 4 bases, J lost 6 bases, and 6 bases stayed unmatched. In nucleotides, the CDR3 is TGTGCCAGCAGCTTTACAGGGGACTCTGAAGCTTTCTTT. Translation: CASSFTGDSEAFF.

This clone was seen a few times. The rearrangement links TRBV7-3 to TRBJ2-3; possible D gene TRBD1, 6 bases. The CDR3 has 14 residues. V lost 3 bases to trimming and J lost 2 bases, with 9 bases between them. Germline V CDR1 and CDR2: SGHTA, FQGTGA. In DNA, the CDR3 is TGTGCCAGCAGCTTGGGGGCCGCCACAGATACGCAGTATTTT. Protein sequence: CASSLGAATDTQYF.

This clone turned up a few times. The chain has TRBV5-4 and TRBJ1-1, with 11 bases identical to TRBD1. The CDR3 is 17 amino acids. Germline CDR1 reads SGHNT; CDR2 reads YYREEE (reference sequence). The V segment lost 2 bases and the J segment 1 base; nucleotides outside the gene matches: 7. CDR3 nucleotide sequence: TGTGCCAGCAGCTTCCGAATGGGGACAGGGGGGAACACTGAAGCTTTCTTT. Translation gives CASSFRMGTGGNTEAFF.

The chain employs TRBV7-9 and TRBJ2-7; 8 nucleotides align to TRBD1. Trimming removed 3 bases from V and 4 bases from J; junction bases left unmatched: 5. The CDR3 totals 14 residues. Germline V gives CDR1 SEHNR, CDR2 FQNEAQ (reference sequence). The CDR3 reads CASSLTGEVYEQYF. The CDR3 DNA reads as TGTGCCAGCAGCTTGACAGGGGAAGTGTACGAGCAGTACTTC.

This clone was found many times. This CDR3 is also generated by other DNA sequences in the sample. Written as DNA, the CDR3 is TGCAGTGCTTATTTTAATGAGCAGTTCTTC. It encodes CSAYFNEQFF. V is TRBV20-1 and J is TRBJ2-1; D is unclear. V lost 5 bases and J lost 7, with 6 bases in between. This CDR3 contains 10 residues. Germline CDR1 is DFQATT and CDR2 is SNEGSKA (reference sequence).